The 10 T cell receptor beta chains below come from one sample, sequenced in a study of blood T cell repertoires in COVID-19. Assay used: immunoSEQ multiplex PCR; TCRdb lists only in-frame clones, some missing. The sample has approximately 70,000 clones, 75% to 95% seen once. The specimen was peripheral blood. Receptor source: a human donor with active COVID-19. The donor label of this sample is uncertain.

This sequence joins TRBV19 and TRBJ1-3; no firm D call. Trimming stripped 5 bases from V and 0 bases from J, with 8 bases between. Germline loops: CDR1 LNHDA, CDR2 SQIVND (reference sequence). This CDR3 region has 14 residues. CDR3 region: CASSPSVSGNTIYF. As DNA, the CDR3 is TGTGCCAGTAGTCCTTCGGTCTCTGGAAACACCATATATTTT.

In its sample, this clone was seen once. J is TRBJ2-7 and V is TRBV6-5, with 10 positions matching TRBD2. From germline, CDR1 is MNHEY and CDR2 SVGAGI. Trimming took 6 bases from V and 0 from J; bases not matched to a gene: 2. The CDR3 spans 14 residues. CDR3 bases: TGTGCCAGCAGACTAGCGGGATACTCCTACGAGCAGTACTTC. Its protein is CASRLAGYSYEQYF.

The rearrangement uses TRBV7-9 and TRBJ1-1, with 12 positions matching TRBD1. The CDR3 runs to 19 residues. Germline V gene sequence: CDR1 SEHNR, CDR2 FQNEAQ (reference sequence). The junction had 12 bases not matched to a gene; V was cut back by 3 bases and J by 1 base. The CDR3 loop is CASSFLPGQGARKNTEAFF. The CDR3 DNA reads TGTGCCAGCAGCTTTCTCCCGGGACAGGGGGCGCGGAAGAACACTGAAGCTTTCTTT.

This rearrangement joins TRBV10-1 to TRBJ1-2, with D possibly TRBD1 on 5 matching bases. V lost 4 bases to trimming and J lost 7 bases, with 10 bases between them. Germline V CDR1 and CDR2: WNHNN, SYGVQD (reference sequence). This CDR3 spans 12 amino acids. The CDR3 nucleotides are TGCGCCAGCAGTGCGGGGGTCCGTGGCTACACCTTC. This gives the protein CASSAGVRGYTF.

The chain uses TRBV28 and TRBJ2-4; 13 bases match TRBD2. The CDR3 is made up of 16 amino acids. From germline, CDR1 is MDHEN and CDR2 SYDVKM. The J segment lost 8 bases and the V segment lost 6 bases, leaving 10 bases of the junction unmatched. The CDR3 bases are TGTGCCAGCAGCTACCCGGGACTAGCGGGATCGGACATTCAGTACTTC. Translated: CASSYPGLAGSDIQYF. Together with reference TRBV28 and TRBJ2-4, the CDR3 gives the full variable domain: DVKVTQSSRYLVKRTGEKVFLECVQDMDHENMFWYRQDPGLGLRLIYFSYDVKMKEKGDIPEGYSVSREKKERFSLILESASTNQTSMYLCASSYPGLAGSDIQYFGAGTRLSVL.

This clone has a single count. The V gene is TRBV23-1, the J gene TRBJ1-4; 7 nucleotides agree with TRBD1. TRBV23-1 is filed as an ORF, its function uncertain. V dropped 6 bases and J dropped 8; count of bases not matched to a gene: 12. This CDR3 spans 15 amino acids. DNA of the CDR3: TGCGCCAGCAGATCCGCTGACAGGGATGACGAAAAACTGTTTTTT. Protein sequence: CASRSADRDDEKLFF.

In DNA, the CDR3 is TGTGCCAGCAGCTTAGCGGGAGGGGATGAAAAACTGTTTTTT. It is translated as CASSLAGGDEKLFF. The rearrangement uses TRBV7-9 and TRBJ1-4; D perhaps matches TRBD1 (5 bases). Germline values: CDR1 SEHNR, CDR2 FQNEAQ (reference sequence). The length of the CDR3 is 14 residues. V shed 0 bases and J shed 6 bases, with 8 bases lying between them.

This rearrangement joins TRBV27 to TRBJ2-1; 7 bases match TRBD2. This CDR3 has 17 amino acids. V shed 5 bases, J shed 6 bases, and the junction held 16 bases outside the gene matches. The germline CDR1 and CDR2 sequences are MNHEY and SMNVEV (reference sequence). The CDR3 loop reads CASSPSSFSSGLNEQFF. The CDR3 bases are TGTGCCAGCAGTCCCAGTTCTTTTTCTAGCGGTCTCAATGAGCAGTTCTTC.

The chain has TRBV28 and TRBJ2-3, with D possibly matching TRBD2 (6 bases). CDR1 is MDHEN and CDR2 is SYDVKM in the germline V gene. This CDR3 region has 15 residues. V was pared by 7 bases and J by 2 bases, with 16 bases between. CDR3 DNA sequence: TGTGCCAGCACCCCCTCCGGGGGACCCACAGATACGCAGTATTTT. Its protein product is CASTPSGGPTDTQYF. The full variable domain, in which reference TRBV28 and TRBJ2-3 provide the parts outside the CDR3, is DVKVTQSSRYLVKRTGEKVFLECVQDMDHENMFWYRQDPGLGLRLIYFSYDVKMKEKGDIPEGYSVSREKKERFSLILESASTNQTSMYLCASTPSGGPTDTQYFGPGTRLTVL.

The V gene is TRBV5-8, the J gene TRBJ1-1, with unresolved D. From germline, CDR1 is SGHTS and CDR2 YDEGEE. The germline V and J ends were trimmed by 3 bases and 0 bases, with 18 bases remaining between them. The CDR3 contains 17 residues. The CDR3, as DNA: TGTGCCAGCAGCTCCCACCCGGCGGGAAGACTGAACACTGAAGCTTTCTTT. Its translation: CASSSHPAGRLNTEAFF.